Following are 14 T cell receptor beta chains from one sample sequenced in a study of OX40 agonist ivuxolimab in advanced cancers. Here immunoSEQ multiplex PCR was the method, and the copy in TCRdb shows in-frame clones only, minus some. The sample lists about 43,000 clones; 70% to 90% were seen once. The sequencing here drew on CD4+ or CD8+ T cells sorted from blood, taken in a trial of the OX40 agonist ivuxolimab. Receptor source: an adult with an advanced solid tumor such as melanoma, head and neck, liver or kidney cancer.

This clone was seen more than once but under ten times. J is TRBJ1-5 and V is TRBV27; 7 nucleotides match TRBD1. Germline V gene sequence: CDR1 MNHEY, CDR2 SMNVEV (reference sequence). The CDR3 has 14 residues. V lost 6 bases to trimming and J lost 7 bases; unmatched junction nucleotides: 9. Here the CDR3 reads CASSSRGWGQPQHF. As DNA, the CDR3 is TGTGCCAGCAGCTCCAGGGGGTGGGGGCAGCCCCAGCATTTT.

CDR3 loop: CAWTPPTGSRNIQYF. Written as DNA, the CDR3 is TGTGCCTGGACTCCACCCACGGGGAGTAGGAACATTCAGTACTTC. The chain combines TRBV30 with TRBJ2-4, with D tentatively TRBD2 (5 bases). Germline CDR1 and CDR2: GTSNPN and SVGIG (reference sequence). V lost 4 bases, J lost 7 bases, and 20 bases lay in between. The CDR3 loop spans 15 amino acids.

This clone appeared once. The V and J genes are TRBV5-1 and TRBJ2-7, with 8 positions matching TRBD2. Trimming took 7 bases from V and 3 from J; bases not matched to a gene: 9. Germline assignment: CDR1 SGHRS and CDR2 YFSETQ. The CDR3 totals 14 residues. For the CDR3, the DNA is TGCGCCAGCCGGGGGGGCTATCAAGTCTACGAGCAGTACTTC. Its translation is CASRGGYQVYEQYF.

The chain combines TRBV4-3 with TRBJ1-1; TRBD1 matches at 9 bases. Germline loops: CDR1 LGHNA, CDR2 YSLEER. The trim removed 0 bases at V and 6 bases at J, leaving 5 bases unmatched. The CDR3 is 15 residues long. Written as DNA, the CDR3 is TGCGCCAGCAGCCAAGATGGGGACAGGGACTCTGAAGCTTTCTTT. Its translation is CASSQDGDRDSEAFF.

This sequence joins TRBV7-8 and TRBJ1-5, with 10 bases identical to TRBD1. Germline CDR1 is SGHVS and CDR2 is FQNEAQ. The V gene end was trimmed by 5 bases and the J gene end by 7 bases; junction bases not matched to a gene: 8. The CDR3 is 15 residues long. The CDR3: CASSARQGANQPQHF. CDR3 DNA sequence: TGTGCCAGCAGCGCCCGACAGGGGGCGAACCAGCCCCAGCATTTT.

The J gene is TRBJ2-7, the V gene TRBV9; 10 bases are a match to TRBD1. V shed 3 bases, J shed 4 bases, and the junction held 4 bases outside the gene matches. The CDR3 runs to 14 residues. The V gene's germline CDR1 is SGDLS and CDR2 YYNGEE. DNA for the CDR3: TGTGCCAGCAGCGACGGGGACAGGGGTTACGAGCAGTACTTC. Translation gives CASSDGDRGYEQYF.

In this sample, this clone turned up once. The genes are TRBV9 and TRBJ1-2; D not certain. Trimming removed 4 bases from V and 0 bases from J, with 10 bases in between. The CDR3 runs 14 residues. The germline gives CDR1 SGDLS, CDR2 YYNGEE. CDR3 sequence reads: CASSPAKANYGYTF. In DNA form, the CDR3 reads TGTGCCAGCAGCCCAGCCAAGGCTAACTATGGCTACACCTTC.

The chain recombines TRBV5-5 with TRBJ2-7; no reliable D call. Germline values: CDR1 SGHKS, CDR2 YYEKEE (reference sequence). This CDR3 has 11 residues. V dropped 2 bases and J dropped 3 bases, with 3 bases sitting between them. CDR3 coding DNA: TGTGCCAGCAGCTTAAACTACGAGCAGTACTTC. Protein: CASSLNYEQYF.

This chain connects TRBV2 to TRBJ2-7; TRBD2 matches 14 bases. CDR1 is SNHLY, CDR2 FYNNEI, per germline. The CDR3 sequence is 17 residues long. Trimming cost V 4 bases and J 1 base; bases outside gene matches: 6. The DNA of the CDR3 is TGTGCCAGCAGTGGGGGACTAGCGGGAGATTTGTCCTACGAGCAGTACTTC. Amino acids: CASSGGLAGDLSYEQYF.

The V gene is TRBV2, the J gene TRBJ2-7, with a weak D call TRBD2 (6 bases). CDR1 is SNHLY and CDR2 is FYNNEI in the germline V gene. Trimming stripped 5 bases from V and 2 bases from J, with 13 bases between. The CDR3 contains 14 residues. CDR3 region: CASSFETRTYEQYF. CDR3 DNA sequence: TGTGCCAGCAGTTTTGAGACTAGGACCTACGAGCAGTACTTC.

This chain connects TRBV27 to TRBJ2-1, with 13 positions matching TRBD2. The CDR3 is made up of 13 amino acids. The trim removed 10 bases at V and 6 bases at J, leaving 3 bases unmatched. CDR1 and CDR2 (germline): MNHEY, SMNVEV (reference sequence). CDR3 DNA sequence: TGTGCCATCGGACTAGCGGGAGTCAATGAGCAGTTCTTC. It codes for CAIGLAGVNEQFF.

The chain joins TRBV30 to TRBJ1-1; no firm D call. V gave up 5 bases and J gave up 7 bases, with 14 bases separating them. The germline V gene has CDR1 GTSNPN and CDR2 SVGIG (reference sequence). This CDR3 comprises 12 residues. Written as DNA, the CDR3 is TGTGCCTGGGAAACGCAGCGAATTGAAGCTTTCTTT. This translates into CAWETQRIEAFF.

V is TRBV28 and J is TRBJ2-1; TRBD2 might be the D (6 bases). The CDR3 length is 15 residues. CDR1 and CDR2 (germline): MDHEN, SYDVKM. V was cut by 6 bases and J by 5 bases, with 17 bases left in between. The CDR3 is CASSAWTGGDNEQFF. In DNA, the CDR3 is TGTGCCAGCAGCGCTTGGACGGGCGGGGACAATGAGCAGTTCTTC. Full variable domain (outside the CDR3, taken from reference TRBV28 and TRBJ2-1): DVKVTQSSRYLVKRTGEKVFLECVQDMDHENMFWYRQDPGLGLRLIYFSYDVKMKEKGDIPEGYSVSREKKERFSLILESASTNQTSMYLCASSAWTGGDNEQFFGPGTRLTVL.

The chain combines TRBV19 with TRBJ2-7, with 12 bases lining up with TRBD1. Germline CDR1 is LNHDA and CDR2 is SQIVND (reference sequence). This CDR3 is 15 amino acids long. The trim removed 6 bases at V and 7 bases at J, leaving 10 bases unmatched. The CDR3 loop reads CASSPRDRGLGEQYF. The CDR3 nucleotides are TGTGCCAGTAGCCCCCGGGACAGGGGGCTAGGTGAGCAGTACTTC. The entire variable domain, with the rest obtained from reference TRBV19 and TRBJ2-7, is as follows: DGGITQSPKYLFRKEGQNVTLSCEQNLNHDAMYWYRQDPGQGLRLIYYSQIVNDFQKGDIAEGYSVSREKKESFPLTVTSAQKNPTAFYLCASSPRDRGLGEQYFGPGTRLTVT.